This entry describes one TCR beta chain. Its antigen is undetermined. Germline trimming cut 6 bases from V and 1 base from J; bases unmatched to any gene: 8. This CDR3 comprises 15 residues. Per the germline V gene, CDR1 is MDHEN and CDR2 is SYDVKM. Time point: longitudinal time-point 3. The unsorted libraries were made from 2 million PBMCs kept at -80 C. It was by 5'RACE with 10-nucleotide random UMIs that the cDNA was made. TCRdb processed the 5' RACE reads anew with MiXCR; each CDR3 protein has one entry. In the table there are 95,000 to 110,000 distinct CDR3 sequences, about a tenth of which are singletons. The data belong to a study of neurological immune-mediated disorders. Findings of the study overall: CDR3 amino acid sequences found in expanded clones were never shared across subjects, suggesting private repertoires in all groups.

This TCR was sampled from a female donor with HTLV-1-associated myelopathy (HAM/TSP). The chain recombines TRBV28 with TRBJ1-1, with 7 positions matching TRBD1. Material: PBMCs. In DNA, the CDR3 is TGTGCCAGCAGCCCACCAGGGACAGCGAACACTGAAGCTTTCTTT. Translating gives CASSPPGTANTEAFF.